This TCR beta chain was captured in a study of memory CD4+ T cells and cytomegalovirus serostatus. Study-level background: Healthy Belgian adult donors included nine or ten CMV-positive and some 24 CMV-negative people.

Single viable CD3+CD4+CD8-CD45RO+ cells were sorted as the memory CD4+ T cells. Serum IgG to CMV pp150, pp28, p38 and p52 defined serostatus. Germline CDR1 and CDR2: LNHDA and SQIVND (reference sequence). V shed 6 bases and J 6 bases; nucleotides not matched to a gene: 6. This CDR3 is built from 13 residues. In the authors' workflow: After removing out-of-frame reads, 2.3 million or so distinct TCRbeta sequences remained. The assay was immunoSEQ multiplex PCR, and TCRdb's table has in-frame clones only and misses some. That table is the source of V, J and clone size, and D and trimming were worked out from the DNA. Of roughly 84,000 clones in the sample, over 80% were seen once. A remark on this clone: Its antigen is not identified.

Study-wide findings and caveats: About 40% of the roughly 150 known CMV-associated TCRbeta sequences appeared in CD4+ memory.

The TCR originated in an adult in good health and CMV-seronegative. The sample consisted of memory CD4+ T cells from blood. The V gene is TRBV19, the J gene TRBJ1-2, with 8 bases that match TRBD1. Written as DNA, the CDR3 is TGTGCCAGTAGCTGGACAGGGTCTGATGGCTACACCTTC. It yields the protein CASSWTGSDGYTF.